This T cell receptor beta chain emerged from a study of blood T cell repertoires in COVID-19. Whole-study context: Donors in the United States, Italy and Spain gave samples during acute or convalescent COVID-19.

Assay used: immunoSEQ multiplex PCR; TCRdb lists only in-frame clones, some missing. The sample includes about 50,000 clones, 80% to 90% of them seen just once. The CDR3 covers 15 residues. Germline values: CDR1 MNHNY, CDR2 SVGAGI (reference sequence). Unmatched junction bases numbered 5, after V lost 7 bases and J lost 2 bases. Sequenced material: peripheral blood. The V and J genes are TRBV6-6 and TRBJ2-1; 10 bases are shared with TRBD2. The TCR originated in a human donor with active COVID-19. The donor label of this sample is uncertain. CDR3 nucleotides: TGTGCCAGCACCCCCGGACTAGCGGCCTACAATGAGCAGTTCTTC. Translating gives CASTPGLAAYNEQFF.